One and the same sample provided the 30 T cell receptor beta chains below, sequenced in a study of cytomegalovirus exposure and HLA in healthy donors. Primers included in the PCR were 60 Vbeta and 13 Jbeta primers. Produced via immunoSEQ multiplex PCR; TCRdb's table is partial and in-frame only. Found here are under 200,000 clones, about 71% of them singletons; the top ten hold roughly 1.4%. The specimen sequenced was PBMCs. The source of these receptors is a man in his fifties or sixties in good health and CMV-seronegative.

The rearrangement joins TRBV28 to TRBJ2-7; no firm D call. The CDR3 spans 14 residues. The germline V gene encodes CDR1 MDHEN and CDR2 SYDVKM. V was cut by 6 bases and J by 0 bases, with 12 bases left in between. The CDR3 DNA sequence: TGTGCCAGCAGACCCTCTAGTTCCTCCTACGAGCAGTACTTC. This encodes CASRPSSSSYEQYF.

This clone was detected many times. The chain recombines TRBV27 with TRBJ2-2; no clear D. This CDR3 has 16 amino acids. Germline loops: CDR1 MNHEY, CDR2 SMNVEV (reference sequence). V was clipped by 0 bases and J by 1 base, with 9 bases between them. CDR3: CASSLSQTVNTGELFF. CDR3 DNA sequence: TGTGCCAGCAGTTTATCGCAAACAGTGAACACCGGGGAGCTGTTTTTT.

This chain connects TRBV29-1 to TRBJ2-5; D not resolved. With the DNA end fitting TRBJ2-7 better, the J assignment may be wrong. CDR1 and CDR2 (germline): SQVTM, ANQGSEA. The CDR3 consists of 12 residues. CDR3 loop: CSVNSLTYEQYF. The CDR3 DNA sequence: TGCAGCGTCAACAGTTTAACCTACGAGCAGTACTTC.

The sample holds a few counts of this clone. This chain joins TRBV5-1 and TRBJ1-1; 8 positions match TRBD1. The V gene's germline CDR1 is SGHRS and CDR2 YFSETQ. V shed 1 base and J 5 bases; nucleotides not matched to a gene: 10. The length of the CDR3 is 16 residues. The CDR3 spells CASSLRASQGETEAFF. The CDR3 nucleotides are TGCGCCAGCAGCTTGAGGGCCTCACAGGGGGAGACTGAAGCTTTCTTT.

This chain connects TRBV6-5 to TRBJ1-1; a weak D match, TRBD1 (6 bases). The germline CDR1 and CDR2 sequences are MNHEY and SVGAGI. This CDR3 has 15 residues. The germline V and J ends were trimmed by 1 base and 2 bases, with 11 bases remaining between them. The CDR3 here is CASSYYRTVNTEAFF. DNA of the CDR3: TGTGCCAGCAGTTACTACAGGACAGTCAACACTGAAGCTTTCTTT.

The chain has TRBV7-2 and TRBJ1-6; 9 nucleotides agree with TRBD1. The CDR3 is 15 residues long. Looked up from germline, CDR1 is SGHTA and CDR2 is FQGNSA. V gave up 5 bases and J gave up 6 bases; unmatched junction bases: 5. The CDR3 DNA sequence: TGTGCCAGCAGCCTGACAGGGGGTTTTAATTCACCCCTCCACTTT. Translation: CASSLTGGFNSPLHF.

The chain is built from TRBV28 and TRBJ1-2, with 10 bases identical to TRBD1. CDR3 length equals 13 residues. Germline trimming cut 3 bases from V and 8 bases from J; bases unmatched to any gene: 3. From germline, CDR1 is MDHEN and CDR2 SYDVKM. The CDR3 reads CASSFDRGLGYTF. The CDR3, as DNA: TGTGCCAGCAGTTTCGACAGGGGGCTAGGCTACACCTTC.

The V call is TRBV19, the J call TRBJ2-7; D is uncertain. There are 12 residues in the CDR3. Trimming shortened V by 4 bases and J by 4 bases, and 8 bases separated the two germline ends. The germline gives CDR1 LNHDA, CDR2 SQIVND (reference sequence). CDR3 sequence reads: CASSNQAYEQYF. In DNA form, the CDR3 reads TGTGCCAGTAGTAATCAGGCGTACGAGCAGTACTTC.

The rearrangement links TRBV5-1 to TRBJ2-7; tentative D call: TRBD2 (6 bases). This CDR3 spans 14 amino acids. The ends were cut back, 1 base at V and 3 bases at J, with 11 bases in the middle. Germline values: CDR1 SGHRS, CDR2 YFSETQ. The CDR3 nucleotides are TGCGCCAGCAGCTTGCCTGGGACTGTCTACGAGCAGTACTTC. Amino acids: CASSLPGTVYEQYF.

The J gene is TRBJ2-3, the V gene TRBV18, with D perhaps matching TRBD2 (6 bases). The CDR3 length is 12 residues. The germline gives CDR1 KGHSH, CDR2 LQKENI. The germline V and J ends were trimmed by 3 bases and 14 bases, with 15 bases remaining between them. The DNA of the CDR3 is TGTGCCAGCTCACCCGGGGGACTTTTCATGTATTTT. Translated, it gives CASSPGGLFMYF.

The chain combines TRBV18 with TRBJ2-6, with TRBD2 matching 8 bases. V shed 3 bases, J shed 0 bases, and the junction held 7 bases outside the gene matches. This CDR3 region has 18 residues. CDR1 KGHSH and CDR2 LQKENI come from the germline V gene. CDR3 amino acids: CASSPRERGSSGANVLTF. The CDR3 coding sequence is TGTGCCAGCTCACCGAGGGAGCGGGGGAGCTCTGGGGCCAACGTCCTGACTTTC.

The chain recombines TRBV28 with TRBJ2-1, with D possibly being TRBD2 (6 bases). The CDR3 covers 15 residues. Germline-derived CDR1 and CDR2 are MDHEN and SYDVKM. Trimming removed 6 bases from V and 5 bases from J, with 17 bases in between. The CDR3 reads CASREGAFSHNEQFF. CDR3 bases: TGTGCCAGCAGGGAGGGAGCATTTTCACACAATGAGCAGTTCTTC.

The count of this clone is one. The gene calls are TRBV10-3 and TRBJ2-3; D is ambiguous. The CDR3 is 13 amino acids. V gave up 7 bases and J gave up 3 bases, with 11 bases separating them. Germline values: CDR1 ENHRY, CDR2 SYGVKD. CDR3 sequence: CAINRDPTDTQYF. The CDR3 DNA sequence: TGTGCCATCAACAGAGACCCAACAGATACGCAGTATTTT.

CDR3 sequence: CASTRTGGNEKLFF. As DNA, the CDR3 is TGTGCCAGCACGCGGACAGGGGGTAATGAAAAACTGTTTTTT. This sequence joins TRBV2 and TRBJ1-4; 10 bases agree with TRBD1. Germline CDR1 and CDR2: SNHLY and FYNNEI. This CDR3 spans 14 amino acids. The V gene end was trimmed by 7 bases and the J gene end by 4 bases; junction bases not matched to a gene: 3.

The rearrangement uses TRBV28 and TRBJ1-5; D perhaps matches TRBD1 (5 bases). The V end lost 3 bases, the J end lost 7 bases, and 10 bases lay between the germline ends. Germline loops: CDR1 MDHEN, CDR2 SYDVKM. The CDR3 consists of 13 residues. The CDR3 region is CASSFSWGQPQHF. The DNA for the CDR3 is TGTGCCAGCAGTTTTAGTTGGGGCCAGCCCCAGCATTTT.

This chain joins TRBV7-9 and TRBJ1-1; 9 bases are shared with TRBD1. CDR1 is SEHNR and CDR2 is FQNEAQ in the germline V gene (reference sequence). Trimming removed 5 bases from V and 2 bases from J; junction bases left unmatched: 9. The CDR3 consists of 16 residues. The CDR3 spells CASSPGQGGLNTEAFF. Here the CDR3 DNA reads TGTGCCAGCAGCCCGGGACAGGGAGGGCTCAACACTGAAGCTTTCTTT.

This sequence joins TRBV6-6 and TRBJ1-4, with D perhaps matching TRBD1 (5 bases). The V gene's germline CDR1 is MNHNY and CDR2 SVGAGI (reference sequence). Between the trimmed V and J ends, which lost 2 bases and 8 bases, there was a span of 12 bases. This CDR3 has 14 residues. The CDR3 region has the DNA TGTGCCAGCAGTTACGGCGGGGACGGCGAAAAACTGTTTTTT. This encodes CASSYGGDGEKLFF.

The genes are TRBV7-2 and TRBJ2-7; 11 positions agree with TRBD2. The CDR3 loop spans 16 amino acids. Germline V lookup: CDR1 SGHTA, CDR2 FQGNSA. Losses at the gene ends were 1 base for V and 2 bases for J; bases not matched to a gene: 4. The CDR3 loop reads CASSLGRLAGTYEQYF. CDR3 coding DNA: TGTGCCAGCAGCTTAGGGAGACTAGCGGGGACCTACGAGCAGTACTTC.

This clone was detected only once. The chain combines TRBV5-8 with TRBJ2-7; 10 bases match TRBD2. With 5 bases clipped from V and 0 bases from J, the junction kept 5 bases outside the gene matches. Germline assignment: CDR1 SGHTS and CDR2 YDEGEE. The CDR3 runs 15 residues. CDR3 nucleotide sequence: TGTGCCAGCAGGCAAGCGGGGGGGCGCTCCTACGAGCAGTACTTC. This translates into CASRQAGGRSYEQYF.

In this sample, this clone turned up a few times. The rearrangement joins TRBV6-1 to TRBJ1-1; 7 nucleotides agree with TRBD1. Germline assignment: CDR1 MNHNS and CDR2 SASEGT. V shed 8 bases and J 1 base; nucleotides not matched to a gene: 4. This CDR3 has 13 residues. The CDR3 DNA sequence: TGTGCCAGCCGACAGGGTACGAACACTGAAGCTTTCTTT. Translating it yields CASRQGTNTEAFF.

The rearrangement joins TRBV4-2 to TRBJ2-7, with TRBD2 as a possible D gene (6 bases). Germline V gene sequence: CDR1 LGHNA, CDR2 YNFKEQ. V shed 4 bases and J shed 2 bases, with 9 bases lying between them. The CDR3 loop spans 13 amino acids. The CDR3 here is CASSREVAYEQYF. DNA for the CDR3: TGTGCCAGCAGCCGGGAGGTGGCCTACGAGCAGTACTTC.

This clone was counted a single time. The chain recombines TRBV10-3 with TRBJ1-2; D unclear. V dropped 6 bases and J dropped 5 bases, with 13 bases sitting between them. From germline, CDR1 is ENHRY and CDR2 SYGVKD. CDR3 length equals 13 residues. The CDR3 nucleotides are TGTGCCATCAGAAGAGACACCCCTTATGGCTACACCTTC. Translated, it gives CAIRRDTPYGYTF.

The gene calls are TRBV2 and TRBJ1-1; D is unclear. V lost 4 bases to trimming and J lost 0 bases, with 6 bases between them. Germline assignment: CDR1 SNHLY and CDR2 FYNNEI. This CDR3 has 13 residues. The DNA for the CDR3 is TGTGCCAGCAGTGCTGAGATGAACACTGAAGCTTTCTTT. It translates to CASSAEMNTEAFF.

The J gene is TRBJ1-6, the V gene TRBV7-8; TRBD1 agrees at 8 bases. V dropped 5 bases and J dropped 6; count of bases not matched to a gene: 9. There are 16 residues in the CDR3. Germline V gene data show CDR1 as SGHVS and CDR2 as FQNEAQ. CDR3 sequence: CASSGPGGEVNSPLHF. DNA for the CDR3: TGTGCCAGCAGCGGACCAGGGGGCGAAGTTAATTCACCCCTCCACTTT.

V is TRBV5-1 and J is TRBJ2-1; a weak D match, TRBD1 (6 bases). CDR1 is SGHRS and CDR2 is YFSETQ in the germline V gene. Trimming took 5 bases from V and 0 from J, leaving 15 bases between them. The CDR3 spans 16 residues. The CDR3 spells CASRQRQASSYNEQFF. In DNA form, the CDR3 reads TGCGCCAGCAGGCAGAGACAGGCGAGCTCCTACAATGAGCAGTTCTTC.

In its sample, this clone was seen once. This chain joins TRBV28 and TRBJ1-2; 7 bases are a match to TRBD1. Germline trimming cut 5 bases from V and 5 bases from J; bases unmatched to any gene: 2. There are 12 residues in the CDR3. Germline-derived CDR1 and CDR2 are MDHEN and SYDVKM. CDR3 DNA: TGTGCCAGCAGTGACAGGGAATATGGCTACACCTTC. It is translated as CASSDREYGYTF.

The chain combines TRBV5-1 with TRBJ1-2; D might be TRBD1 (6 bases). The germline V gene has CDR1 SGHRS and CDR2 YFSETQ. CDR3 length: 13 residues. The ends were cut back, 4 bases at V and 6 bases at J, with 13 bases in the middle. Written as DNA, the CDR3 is TGCGCCAGCAGCCTCAGGGGATCAGATGGCTACACCTTC. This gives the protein CASSLRGSDGYTF.

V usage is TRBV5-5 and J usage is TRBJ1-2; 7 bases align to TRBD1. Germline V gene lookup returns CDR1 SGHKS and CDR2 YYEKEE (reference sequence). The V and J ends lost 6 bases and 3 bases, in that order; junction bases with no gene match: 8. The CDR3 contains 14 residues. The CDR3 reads CASNPRGGDYGYTF. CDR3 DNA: TGTGCCAGCAACCCGAGAGGGGGCGACTATGGCTACACCTTC.

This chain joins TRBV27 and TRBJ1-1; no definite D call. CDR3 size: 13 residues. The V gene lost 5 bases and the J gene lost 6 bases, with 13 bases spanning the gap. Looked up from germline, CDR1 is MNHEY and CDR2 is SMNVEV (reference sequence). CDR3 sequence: CASSPVFSAEAFF. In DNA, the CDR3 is TGTGCCAGCAGTCCGGTATTTAGCGCTGAAGCTTTCTTT.

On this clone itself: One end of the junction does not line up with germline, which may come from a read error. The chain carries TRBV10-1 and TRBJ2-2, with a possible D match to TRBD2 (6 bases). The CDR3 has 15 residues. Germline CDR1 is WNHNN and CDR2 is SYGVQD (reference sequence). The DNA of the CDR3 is TGCGCCAGCAGTGAACCGGCGGGTAACACCGGGGGGCTGTTTTTT. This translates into CASSEPAGNTGGLFF.